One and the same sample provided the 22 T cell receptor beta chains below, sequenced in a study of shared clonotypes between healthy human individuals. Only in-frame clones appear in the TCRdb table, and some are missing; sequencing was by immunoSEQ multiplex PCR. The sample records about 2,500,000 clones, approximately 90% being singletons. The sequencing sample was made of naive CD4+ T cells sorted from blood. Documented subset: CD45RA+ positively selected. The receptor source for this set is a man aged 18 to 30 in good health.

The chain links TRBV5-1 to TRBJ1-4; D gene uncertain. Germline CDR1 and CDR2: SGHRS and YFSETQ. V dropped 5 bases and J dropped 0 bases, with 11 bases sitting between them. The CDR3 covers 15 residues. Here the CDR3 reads CASSLFTSTNEKLFF. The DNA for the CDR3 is TGCGCCAGCAGTTTATTTACTTCAACTAATGAAAAACTGTTTTTT.

Written as DNA, the CDR3 is TGTGCCAGCAGCGGACAGGATACTAGCACAGATACGCAGTATTTT. As protein: CASSGQDTSTDTQYF. V usage is TRBV2 and J usage is TRBJ2-3; 7 bases agree with TRBD1. V gave up 6 bases and J gave up 0 bases; unmatched junction bases: 6. The germline gives CDR1 SNHLY, CDR2 FYNNEI. CDR3 length equals 15 residues.

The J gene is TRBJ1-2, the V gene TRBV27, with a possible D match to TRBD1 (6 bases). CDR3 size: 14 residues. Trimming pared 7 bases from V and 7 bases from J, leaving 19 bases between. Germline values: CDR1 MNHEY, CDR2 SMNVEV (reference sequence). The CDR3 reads CASTQWAGAGGYTF. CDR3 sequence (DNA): TGTGCCAGCACCCAGTGGGCAGGGGCGGGTGGCTACACCTTC.

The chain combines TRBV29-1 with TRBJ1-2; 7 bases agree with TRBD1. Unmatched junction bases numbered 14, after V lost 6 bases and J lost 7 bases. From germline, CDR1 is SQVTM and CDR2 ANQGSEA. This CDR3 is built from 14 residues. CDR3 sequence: CSVRGTQDGSGYTF. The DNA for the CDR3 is TGCAGCGTCAGGGGGACCCAAGATGGGAGTGGCTACACCTTC.

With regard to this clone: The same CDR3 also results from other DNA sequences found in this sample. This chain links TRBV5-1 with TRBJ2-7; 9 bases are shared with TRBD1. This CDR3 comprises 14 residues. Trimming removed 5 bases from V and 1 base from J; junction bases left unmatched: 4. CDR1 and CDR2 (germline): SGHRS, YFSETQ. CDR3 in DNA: TGCGCCAGCAGAACGGGACAGGGATCCTACGAGCAGTACTTC. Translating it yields CASRTGQGSYEQYF.

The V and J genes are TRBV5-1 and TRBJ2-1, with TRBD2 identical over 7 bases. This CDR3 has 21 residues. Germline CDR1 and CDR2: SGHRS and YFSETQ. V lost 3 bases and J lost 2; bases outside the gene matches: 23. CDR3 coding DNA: TGCGCCAGCAGCTCCCGAAGCGGGGCGGTAGCGGCCTTTGATACCTACAATGAGCAGTTCTTC. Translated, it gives CASSSRSGAVAAFDTYNEQFF. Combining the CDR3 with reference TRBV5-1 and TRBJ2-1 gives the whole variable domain KAGVTQTPRYLIKTRGQQVTLSCSPISGHRSVSWYQQTPGQGLQFLFEYFSETQRNKGNFPGRFSGRQFSNSRSEMNVSTLELGDSALYLCASSSRSGAVAAFDTYNEQFFGPGTRLTVL.

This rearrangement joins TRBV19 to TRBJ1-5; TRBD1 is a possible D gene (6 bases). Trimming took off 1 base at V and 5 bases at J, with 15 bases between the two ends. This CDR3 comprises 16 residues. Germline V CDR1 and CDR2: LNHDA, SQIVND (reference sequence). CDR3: CASSIAWQGFHQPQHF. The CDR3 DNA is TGTGCCAGTAGTATAGCGTGGCAGGGGTTCCATCAGCCCCAGCATTTT.

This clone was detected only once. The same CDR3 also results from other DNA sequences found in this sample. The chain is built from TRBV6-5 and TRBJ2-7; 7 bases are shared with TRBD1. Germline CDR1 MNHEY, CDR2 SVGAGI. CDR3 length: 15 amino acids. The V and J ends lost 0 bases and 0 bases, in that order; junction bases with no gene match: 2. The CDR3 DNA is TGTGCCAGCAGTTACTCCGCAGGGGGCTCCTACGAGCAGTACTTC. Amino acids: CASSYSAGGSYEQYF.

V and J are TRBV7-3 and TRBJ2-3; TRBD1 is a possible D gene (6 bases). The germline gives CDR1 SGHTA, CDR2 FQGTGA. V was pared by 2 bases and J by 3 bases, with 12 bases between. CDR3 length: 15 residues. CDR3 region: CASSLDGRGTDTQYF. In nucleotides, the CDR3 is TGTGCCAGCAGCTTAGACGGCAGGGGAACAGATACGCAGTATTTT.

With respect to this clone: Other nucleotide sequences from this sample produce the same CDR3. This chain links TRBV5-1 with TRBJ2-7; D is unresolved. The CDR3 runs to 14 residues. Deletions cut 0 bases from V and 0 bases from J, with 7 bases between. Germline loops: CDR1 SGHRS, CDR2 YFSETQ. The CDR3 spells CASSLEGSSYEQYF. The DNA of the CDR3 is TGCGCCAGCAGCTTGGAAGGCAGCTCCTACGAGCAGTACTTC.

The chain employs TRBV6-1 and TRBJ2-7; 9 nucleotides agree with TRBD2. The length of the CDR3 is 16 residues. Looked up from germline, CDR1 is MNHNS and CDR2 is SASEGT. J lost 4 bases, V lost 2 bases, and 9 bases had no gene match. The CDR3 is CASSESAGGIRYEQYF. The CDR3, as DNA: TGTGCCAGCAGTGAATCGGCGGGAGGGATCCGTTACGAGCAGTACTTC.

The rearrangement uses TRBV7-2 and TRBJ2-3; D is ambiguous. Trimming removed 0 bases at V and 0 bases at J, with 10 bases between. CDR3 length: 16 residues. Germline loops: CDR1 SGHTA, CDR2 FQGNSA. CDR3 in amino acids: CASSLAFPGSTDTQYF. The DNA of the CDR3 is TGTGCCAGCAGCTTAGCATTCCCCGGAAGCACAGATACGCAGTATTTT.

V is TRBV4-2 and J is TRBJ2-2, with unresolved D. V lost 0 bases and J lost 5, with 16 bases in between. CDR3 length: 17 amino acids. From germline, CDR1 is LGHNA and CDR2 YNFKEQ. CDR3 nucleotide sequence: TGTGCCAGCAGCCAAGAAGTGTTGGGCCGGATGACCGGGGAGCTGTTTTTT. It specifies CASSQEVLGRMTGELFF.

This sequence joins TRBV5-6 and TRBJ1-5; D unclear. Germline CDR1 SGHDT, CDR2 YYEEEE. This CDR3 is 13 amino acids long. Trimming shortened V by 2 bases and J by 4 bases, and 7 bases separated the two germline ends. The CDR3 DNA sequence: TGTGCCAGCAGCTTTGAAGGGAATCAGCCCCAGCATTTT. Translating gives CASSFEGNQPQHF.

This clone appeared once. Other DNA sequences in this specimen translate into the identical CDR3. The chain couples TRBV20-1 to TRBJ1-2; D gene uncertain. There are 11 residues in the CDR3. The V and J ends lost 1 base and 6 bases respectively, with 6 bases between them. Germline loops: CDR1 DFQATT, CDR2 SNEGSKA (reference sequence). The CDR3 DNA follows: TGCAGTGCTAGAGCCGGAGATGGCTACACCTTC. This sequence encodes CSARAGDGYTF.

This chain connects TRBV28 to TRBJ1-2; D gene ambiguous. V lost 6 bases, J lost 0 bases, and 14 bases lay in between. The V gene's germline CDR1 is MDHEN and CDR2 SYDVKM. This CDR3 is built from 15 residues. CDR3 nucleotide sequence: TGTGCCAGCAGCCTTTCCCCGAAGTCTAACTATGGCTACACCTTC. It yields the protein CASSLSPKSNYGYTF.

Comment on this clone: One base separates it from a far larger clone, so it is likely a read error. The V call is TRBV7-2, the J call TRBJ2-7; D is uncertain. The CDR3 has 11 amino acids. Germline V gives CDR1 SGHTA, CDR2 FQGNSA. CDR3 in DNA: TGTGCCAGCAGCTCCTCCAACGAGCAGTACTTC. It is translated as CASSSSNEQYF.

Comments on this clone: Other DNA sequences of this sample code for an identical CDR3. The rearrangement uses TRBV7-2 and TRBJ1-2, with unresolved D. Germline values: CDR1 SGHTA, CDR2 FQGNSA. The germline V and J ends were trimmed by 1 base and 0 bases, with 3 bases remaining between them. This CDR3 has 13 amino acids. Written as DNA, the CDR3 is TGTGCCAGCAGCTTAGAGGCTAACTATGGCTACACCTTC. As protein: CASSLEANYGYTF.

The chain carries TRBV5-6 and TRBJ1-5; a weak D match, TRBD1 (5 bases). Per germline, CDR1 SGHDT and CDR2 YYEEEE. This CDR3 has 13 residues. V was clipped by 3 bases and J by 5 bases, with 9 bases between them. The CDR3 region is CASSWGVDQPQHF. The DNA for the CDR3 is TGTGCCAGCAGCTGGGGGGTAGATCAGCCCCAGCATTTT.

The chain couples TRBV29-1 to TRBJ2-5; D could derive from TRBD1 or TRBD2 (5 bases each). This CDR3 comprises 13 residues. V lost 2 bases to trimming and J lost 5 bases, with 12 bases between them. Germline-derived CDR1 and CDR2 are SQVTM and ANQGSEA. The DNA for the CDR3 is TGCAGCGTTGAACCTGCCAGGGAGGAGACCCAGTACTTC. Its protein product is CSVEPAREETQYF. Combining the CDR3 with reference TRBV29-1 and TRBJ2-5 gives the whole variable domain SAVISQKPSRDICQRGTSLTIQCQVDSQVTMMFWYRQQPGQSLTLIATANQGSEATYESGFVIDKFPISRPNLTFSTLTVSNMSPEDSSIYLCSVEPAREETQYFGPGTRLLVL.

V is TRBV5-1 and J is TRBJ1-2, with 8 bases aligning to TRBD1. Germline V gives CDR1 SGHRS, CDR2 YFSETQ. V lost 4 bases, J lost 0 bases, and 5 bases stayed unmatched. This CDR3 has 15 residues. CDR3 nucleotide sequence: TGCGCCAGCAGCAATGGACAGGGCTCTAACTATGGCTACACCTTC. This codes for CASSNGQGSNYGYTF.

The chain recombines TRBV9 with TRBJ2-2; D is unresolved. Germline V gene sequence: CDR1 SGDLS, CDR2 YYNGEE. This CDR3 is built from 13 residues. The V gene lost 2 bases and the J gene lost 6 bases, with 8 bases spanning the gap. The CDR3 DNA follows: TGTGCCAGCAGCGTCCGTTATTCCGGGGAGCTGTTTTTT. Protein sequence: CASSVRYSGELFF.